These 18 T cell receptor beta chains were all obtained from the same sample, sequenced in a study of human T cells and chemical hapten exposure. TCRdb fed the RACE reads into MiXCR, producing one record per CDR3 protein. The repertoire holds under 200,000 distinct CDR3 sequences, with roughly 26% as singletons. Documented time point: patch test 3, about 24 weeks after DPC sensitization. The treatment was: therapeutic diphenylcyclopropenone sensitization with weekly scalp DPC. The input for sequencing was whole blood, taken in connection with sensitization to the hapten diphenylcyclopropenone (DPC). Source of these receptors: a woman aged 18-30 years with alopecia areata. Some clones in this sample may be carry-over from other donors' samples.

V gene TRBV30 combines with J gene TRBJ2-5, with a weak D call TRBD2 (5 bases). The germline V gene has CDR1 GTSNPN and CDR2 SVGIG (reference sequence). Between the trimmed V and J ends, which lost 1 base and 2 bases, there was a span of 14 bases. The length of the CDR3 is 15 residues. The CDR3 coding sequence is TGTGCCTGGAGTGCTCCCTCCCGGAGGCAAGAGACCCAGTACTTC. Translating gives CAWSAPSRRQETQYF.

The gene calls are TRBV20-1 and TRBJ2-4; no reliable D call. The V end lost 0 bases, the J end lost 3 bases, and 18 bases lay between the germline ends. CDR1 is DFQATT and CDR2 is SNEGSKA in the germline V gene (reference sequence). CDR3 size: 17 residues. For the CDR3, the DNA is TGCAGTGCTAGAGATGCCCGGACCGCAAGGGACAAAAACATTCAGTACTTC. Translated: CSARDARTARDKNIQYF.

This clonotype was seen more than once but under ten times. This chain uses TRBV20-1 with TRBJ2-3; a possible D gene is TRBD2 (6 bases). Trimming cost V 7 bases and J 2 bases, with 13 bases left between them. Germline V lookup: CDR1 DFQATT, CDR2 SNEGSKA (reference sequence). The CDR3 totals 13 residues. The CDR3, as DNA: TGCAGTGTGACGGGGAGGAACACAGATACGCAGTATTTT. It specifies CSVTGRNTDTQYF.

The chain is built from TRBV5-1 and TRBJ2-3, with D hard to call. This CDR3 spans 16 amino acids. Between the trimmed V and J ends, which lost 4 bases and 0 bases, there was a span of 15 bases. Germline lookup yields CDR1 SGHRS and CDR2 YFSETQ. The CDR3 sequence: CASSRTDGWSTDTQYF. For the CDR3, the DNA is TGCGCCAGCAGCCGAACGGACGGTTGGAGCACAGATACGCAGTATTTT. Using reference TRBV5-1 and TRBJ2-3 for the parts outside the CDR3, the full variable domain is KAGVTQTPRYLIKTRGQQVTLSCSPISGHRSVSWYQQTPGQGLQFLFEYFSETQRNKGNFPGRFSGRQFSNSRSEMNVSTLELGDSALYLCASSRTDGWSTDTQYFGPGTRLTVL.

The chain recombines TRBV7-9 with TRBJ2-2; the D is unclear. Trimming left V 5 bases short and J 9 bases short, with 7 bases between. This CDR3 contains 11 residues. The germline V gene encodes CDR1 SEHNR and CDR2 FQNEAQ (reference sequence). CDR3 residues: CASSRSRELFF. The CDR3 region has the DNA TGTGCCAGCAGCCGCTCTAGGGAGCTGTTTTTT. Filled out from reference TRBV7-9 and TRBJ2-2, the complete variable domain reads DTGVSQNPRHKITKRGQNVTFRCDPISEHNRLYWYRQTLGQGPEFLTYFQNEAQLEKSRLLSDRFSAERPKGSFSTLEIQRTEQGDSAMYLCASSRSRELFFGEGSRLTVL.

This clonotype was counted between two and nine times. This sequence joins TRBV18 and TRBJ2-7; 8 bases line up with TRBD2. The germline gives CDR1 KGHSH, CDR2 LQKENI. J was trimmed by 0 bases and V by 3 bases; bases with no gene match: 10. This CDR3 region has 17 residues. The CDR3 here is CASSPLGASGPSYEQYF. In DNA, the CDR3 is TGTGCCAGCTCACCCCTTGGGGCTAGCGGGCCCTCCTACGAGCAGTACTTC.

A few counts support this clonotype. The genes are TRBV5-1 and TRBJ2-7; the match to TRBD1 covers 9 bases. This CDR3 contains 14 residues. Losses at the gene ends were 2 bases for V and 6 bases for J; bases not matched to a gene: 6. Germline V gene lookup returns CDR1 SGHRS and CDR2 YFSETQ. The CDR3: CASSLIGTGPEQYF. As DNA, the CDR3 is TGCGCCAGCAGCTTAATTGGGACAGGGCCCGAGCAGTACTTC.

This chain joins TRBV4-2 and TRBJ2-3; weak D call: TRBD2 (6 bases). This CDR3 is 16 amino acids long. CDR1 and CDR2 (germline): LGHNA, YNFKEQ. V shed 0 bases and J shed 2 bases, with 12 bases lying between them. The CDR3 here is CASSQERASDTDTQYF. The CDR3 coding sequence is TGTGCCAGCAGCCAAGAACGTGCTAGCGACACAGATACGCAGTATTTT.

The rearrangement uses TRBV5-5 and TRBJ2-3; 8 bases match TRBD2. CDR3 length equals 17 residues. CDR1 is SGHKS and CDR2 is YYEKEE in the germline V gene (reference sequence). J lost 0 bases, V lost 4 bases, and 10 bases had no gene match. CDR3 loop: CASSQWASGSSTDTQYF. DNA for the CDR3: TGTGCCAGCAGCCAATGGGCTAGCGGGTCTAGCACAGATACGCAGTATTTT.

This clonotype was detected only a few times. This chain joins TRBV7-9 and TRBJ1-1; TRBD1 aligns across 10 bases. Germline CDR1 reads SEHNR; CDR2 reads FQNEAQ (reference sequence). V lost 8 bases and J lost 4; bases outside the gene matches: 10. The CDR3 is 15 amino acids. The chain's CDR3 is CASGDGGQGSTEAFF. CDR3 in DNA: TGTGCCAGCGGGGATGGGGGACAGGGGTCCACTGAAGCTTTCTTT.

In nucleotides, the CDR3 is TGTGCCAGCAGTTTGGTCCCATCGACAGGGTACACCTTC. Protein: CASSLVPSTGYTF. The chain is built from TRBV12-3 or TRBV12-4 and TRBJ1-2; 7 bases fit TRBD1. V lost 3 bases to trimming and J lost 11 bases; unmatched junction nucleotides: 9. The CDR3 contains 13 residues.

The rearrangement joins TRBV4-3 to TRBJ2-4; TRBD2 matches 13 bases. The germline CDR1 and CDR2 sequences are LGHNA and YSLEER. J gave up 6 bases and V 4 bases, and 9 bases lay outside the gene matches. CDR3 length: 17 amino acids. The CDR3 coding sequence is TGCGCCAGCAGCCCGGGACTAGCGGGATTATGGGCAAACATTCAGTACTTC. Its translation: CASSPGLAGLWANIQYF.

This chain joins TRBV6-5 and TRBJ2-7, with D perhaps TRBD2 (6 bases). Germline CDR1 is MNHEY and CDR2 is SVGAGI. Trimming left V 6 bases short and J 5 bases short, with 11 bases between. The CDR3 has 12 amino acids. CDR3 sequence (DNA): TGTGCCAGCAGACGGTGGGGGGACGAGCAGTACTTC. Translating gives CASRRWGDEQYF.

This clonotype appeared a few times. V usage is TRBV7-2 and J usage is TRBJ2-5, with D unresolved. The germline gives CDR1 SGHTA, CDR2 FQGNSA. V gave up 0 bases and J gave up 0 bases, with 8 bases separating them. This CDR3 has 15 amino acids. The CDR3 bases are TGTGCCAGCAGCTTAGCAGGCCGGTACCAAGAGACCCAGTACTTC. Amino acids: CASSLAGRYQETQYF.

The chain recombines TRBV24-1 with TRBJ2-2; 7 bases line up with TRBD2. Trimming removed 0 bases from V and 1 base from J; junction bases left unmatched: 4. There are 17 residues in the CDR3. In germline, CDR1 is KGHDR, CDR2 SFDVKD. The CDR3 DNA reads as TGTGCCACCAGTGATTTGCCTCAGCGGGAGAACACCGGGGAGCTGTTTTTT. It translates to CATSDLPQRENTGELFF.

This clonotype was detected ten times or more. The chain is built from TRBV20-1 and TRBJ1-1, with 8 bases that match TRBD1. The CDR3 contains 13 residues. The germline V gene has CDR1 DFQATT and CDR2 SNEGSKA (reference sequence). With V trimmed by 1 base and J by 6 bases, 4 bases remained unmatched. The CDR3 here is CSARARGRAEAFF. In DNA form, the CDR3 reads TGCAGTGCTAGAGCCAGGGGGCGGGCTGAAGCTTTCTTT.

This clonotype occurred a few times. The gene calls are TRBV6-5 and TRBJ2-3, with TRBD2 matching over 14 bases. In germline, CDR1 is MNHEY, CDR2 SVGAGI. The V gene end was trimmed by 2 bases and the J gene end by 4 bases; junction bases not matched to a gene: 11. CDR3 length equals 19 residues. The CDR3 region is CASSYQIGTSGGAADTQYF. In DNA form, the CDR3 reads TGTGCCAGCAGTTACCAGATCGGGACTAGCGGGGGAGCGGCAGATACGCAGTATTTT.

This clonotype appeared a few times. This chain uses TRBV29-1 with TRBJ2-6; D is possibly TRBD1 (6 bases). The V end was cut by 6 bases, the J end by 0 bases, with 15 bases between. This CDR3 has 16 residues. The germline V gene encodes CDR1 SQVTM and CDR2 ANQGSEA. The chain's CDR3 is CSVQGSSLSGANVLTF. The DNA for the CDR3 is TGCAGCGTACAGGGCTCCTCTCTCTCTGGGGCCAACGTCCTGACTTTC.